This record looks at one T cell receptor (beta chain) sequence and its context. This clone showed up just a few times. Its antigen is unknown. Per-nucleotide qualities are absent, and no much larger clonotype sits a single base away. From each donor, a single peripheral blood sample of 100 to 150 mL on average was drawn into heparinised tubes. A BD FACSAria II was used to sort naive, central memory, regulatory and stem cell-like memory CD4+ T cells with a panel that included CD45RO, CCR7, CD25, CD127, CD95 and CD27. A purity above 95% was achieved for all sorted populations. Right away, PBMCs were isolated by Lymphoprep density gradient centrifugation and were stained directly, with no culture step. So that batch effects would be minimized, each experiment stained and sorted samples in pairs, pairing one healthy donor with one patient. This sample is drawn from a study of beta chain features in type 1 diabetes (dated by TCRdb to 2016 to 2018). Concerning the study at large: Mean age, gender distribution, total cell number and subset yield did not differ between patients and healthy donors. Across all samples, some 110,000,000 sorted cells were examined, and cell number per subset correlated strongly with RNA yield. The study compared the TCRB repertoires of sorted circulating CD4+ T cell subsets in recently diagnosed type 1 diabetes patients with those in matched healthy donors. Regulatory and stem cell-like memory subsets were isolated from only 8 patients and about eight healthy donors, whereas naive and central memory subsets came from all 28 donors. Points the paper makes about the study in general: Because cDNA rather than genomic DNA was sequenced, highly expressing activated cells could have been over-represented, although no difference in activation and CD3 levels was found between groups. At VDJ recombination sites, type 1 diabetes patients had fewer insertions and more deleted nucleotides, which implies abnormalities in thymic rearrangement. Only small numbers of individuals were included in the HLA sub-analyses, which left unresolved whether HLA type had any influence on TCRB rearrangement. The naive, central memory and regulatory TCRB repertoires appeared to resemble one another more closely among patients than among healthy donors. Shorter templates might be favored by PCR, yet because patient and control samples were amplified and corrected together, any such skew would affect both groups equally. In all four CD4+ subsets, TCRB CDR3 length was moderately but significantly shorter in type 1 diabetes patients.

The High Capacity cDNA Reverse Transcription Kit was used to reverse transcribe all of the isolated RNA, meaning that expressed TCRB transcripts were what got sequenced. Naive, central memory and regulatory T cell samples underwent deep immunoSEQ sequencing, averaging about 3.5 million total reads per sample. Sorted cells were lysed in RLT buffer and RNA was extracted with DNase-treated RNeasy Micro or Mini kits, depending on cell number. To prevent cross-contamination, every cell subset was processed on its own, while patient and healthy donor samples were processed together. The immunoSEQ multiplex PCR was used to amplify TCRB sequences from cDNA, yielding 87-bp fragments that span the CDR3 region. Sequencing of the amplicons was done on the Illumina HiSeq platform. In the original analysis: Synthetic template baselines were used to correct PCR bias computationally, reads within Hamming distance 2 were collapsed, and singletons that could not be merged were discarded. By aligning reads against IMGT, V, D and J genes, CDR3 length, and insertions or deletions at six rearrangement sites were assigned. Within each subset, clonotype counts were normalized to sorted cell number, and only after that were true diversity and Gini coefficients computed with the tcR R package. The overlap coefficient, calculated on TCRB nucleotide sequences, was used to quantify repertoire sharing. The table was pulled from immuneACCESS by TCRdb, which kept in-frame rearrangements only. Such tables lose some clones; where checked, under half of the loss comes from unresolved V genes, and the rest has no known cause. V, J and clone size are those of that table, while D and trimming were read from the DNA. For this sample the table gives 130,000 or so clones, of which around a tenth were detected only once. The ten largest clonotypes hold less than 0.85% of the sample.

V lost 1 base and J lost 0 bases; the stretch between them is 5 bases long. Based on the germline V gene (reference sequence), the CDR1 and CDR2 sequences are SGHNT and YYREEE. From the cysteine up to the phenylalanine, the CDR3 has a length of 14 residues. The read is trimmed to its CDR3 DNA, 42 bases read in frame from base 1. Specimen: central memory CD4+ T cells from blood. This sequence uses TRBV5-4 and TRBJ1-3, with no confident D gene call. This receptor was taken from a middle-aged woman in good health. The sequence in DNA is TGTGCCAGCAGCTTGCCAGGCTCTGGAAACACCATATATTTT. Translated, it gives CASSLPGSGNTIYF.